The present entry profiles one T cell receptor beta chain with its context. CDR1 LGHNA and CDR2 YNFKEQ come from the germline V gene. The CDR3 is made up of 15 amino acids. Deletions cut 0 bases from V and 2 bases from J, with 10 bases between. Profiled with immunoSEQ multiplex PCR; TCRdb holds only in-frame clones, not every one. In the table there are around 50,000 clones, 92% of which are singletons. The data originate from a study of technical replicates of blood from a handful of donors. Sequencing input: PBMCs. J is TRBJ1-2 and V is TRBV4-2; a weak D match, TRBD1 (5 bases). The TCR was taken from a human donor in good health. Some clones in this sample may be carry-over from other donors' samples. The CDR3 loop reads CASSQEVGANYGYTF. The CDR3 DNA sequence: TGTGCCAGCAGCCAAGAGGTAGGGGCCAACTATGGCTACACCTTC.